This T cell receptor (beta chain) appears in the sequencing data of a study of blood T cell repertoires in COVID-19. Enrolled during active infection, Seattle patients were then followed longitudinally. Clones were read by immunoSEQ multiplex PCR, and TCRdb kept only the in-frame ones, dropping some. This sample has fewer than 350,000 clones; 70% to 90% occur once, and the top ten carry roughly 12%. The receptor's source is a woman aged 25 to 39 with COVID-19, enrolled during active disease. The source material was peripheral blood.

This CDR3 is CASSFGTSEGSPLHF. In nucleotides, the CDR3 is TGTGCCAGCAGTTTCGGGACTTCGGAGGGTTCACCCCTCCACTTT. The chain employs TRBV2 and TRBJ1-6, with D perhaps TRBD1 (5 bases). The germline V gene has CDR1 SNHLY and CDR2 FYNNEI. V shed 5 bases and J shed 9 bases, with 17 bases lying between them. The CDR3 is made up of 15 amino acids.